These 28 T cell receptor beta chains originate from one sample sequenced in a study of blood T cell repertoires in COVID-19. Measured with immunoSEQ multiplex PCR; TCRdb has only the in-frame clones, and not every one. The repertoire includes about 410,000 clones, 90% of them detected once, and 0.6% sits in the top ten. Sequencing used PBMCs or T cells enriched from blood (not recorded which). The receptors stem from a man aged 18 to 29 who had recovered from COVID-19.

The chain couples TRBV7-8 to TRBJ1-4; no reliable D call. The CDR3 totals 17 residues. Germline lookup yields CDR1 SGHVS and CDR2 FQNEAQ. V lost 5 bases to trimming and J lost 7 bases, with 23 bases between them. The CDR3 bases are TGTGCCAGCAGCCTGCGCCCAGGCGGGCTCCATATTGAAAAACTGTTTTTT. It is translated as CASSLRPGGLHIEKLFF. The complete variable domain, with remaining parts taken from reference TRBV7-8 and TRBJ1-4, reads GAGVSQSPRYKVAKRGQDVALRCDPISGHVSLFWYQQALGQGPEFLTYFQNEAQLDKSGLPSDRFFAERPEGSVSTLKIQRTQQEDSAVYLCASSLRPGGLHIEKLFFGSGTQLSVL.

The chain carries TRBV5-1 and TRBJ2-7; TRBD2 aligns across 7 bases. The CDR3 totals 14 residues. CDR1 is SGHRS, CDR2 YFSETQ, per germline. With V trimmed by 4 bases and J by 0 bases, 4 bases remained unmatched. DNA of the CDR3: TGCGCCAGCAGCCAGGGCGGGAGCTCCTACGAGCAGTACTTC. This encodes CASSQGGSSYEQYF. Full variable domain (missing parts from reference TRBV5-1 and TRBJ2-7): KAGVTQTPRYLIKTRGQQVTLSCSPISGHRSVSWYQQTPGQGLQFLFEYFSETQRNKGNFPGRFSGRQFSNSRSEMNVSTLELGDSALYLCASSQGGSSYEQYFGPGTRLTVT.

In its sample, this clone was seen once. The chain is built from TRBV27 and TRBJ1-4; the D gene is possibly TRBD1 (6 bases). This CDR3 spans 19 amino acids. Germline assignment: CDR1 MNHEY and CDR2 SMNVEV (reference sequence). V gave up 3 bases and J gave up 0 bases, with 20 bases separating them. Here the CDR3 DNA reads TGTGCCAGCAGTTTGTCCCTCGACAGGCGCGCTACAACTAATGAAAAACTGTTTTTT. Translated: CASSLSLDRRATTNEKLFF.

The CDR3 reads CASSYAGRDEKLFF. CDR3 in DNA: TGTGCCAGCAGCTACGCGGGACGGGATGAAAAACTGTTTTTT. The chain joins TRBV5-8 to TRBJ1-4; D may be TRBD1 (5 bases). V was cut by 3 bases and J by 6 bases, with 12 bases left in between. CDR1 is SGHTS, CDR2 YDEGEE, per germline. This CDR3 comprises 14 residues.

The chain couples TRBV2 to TRBJ2-2, with a weak D call TRBD1 (6 bases). Germline CDR1 reads SNHLY; CDR2 reads FYNNEI. This CDR3 spans 16 amino acids. V was shortened by 4 bases and J by 3 bases, with 15 bases between the two germline ends. The CDR3 nucleotides read TGTGCCAGCAGTGGGTTCTTACAGGGCTACACCGGGGAGCTGTTTTTT. It encodes CASSGFLQGYTGELFF.

V and J are TRBV12-3 or TRBV12-4 and TRBJ1-2, with 9 positions matching TRBD1. The CDR3 extends over 12 amino acids. Trimming at V came to 6 bases and at J to 7 bases, leaving 3 bases not matched to a gene. DNA for the CDR3: TGTGCCAGCAGCGGGACAGGGTTTGGCTACACCTTC. This gives the protein CASSGTGFGYTF.

The chain has TRBV5-6 and TRBJ1-2; TRBD1 agrees at 9 bases. V shed 4 bases, J shed 2 bases, and the junction held 15 bases outside the gene matches. The V gene's germline CDR1 is SGHDT and CDR2 YYEEEE. This CDR3 is built from 18 residues. This chain's CDR3 is CASSDTGQGIPWNYGYTF. CDR3 nucleotide sequence: TGTGCCAGCAGCGACACCGGACAGGGGATTCCCTGGAACTATGGCTACACCTTC.

This clone showed up just a few times. The chain couples TRBV29-1 to TRBJ1-5; D is perhaps TRBD1 (6 bases). The germline V and J ends were trimmed by 7 bases and 2 bases, with 12 bases remaining between them. There are 13 residues in the CDR3. CDR1 and CDR2 from the germline V gene are SQVTM and ANQGSEA. The CDR3 here is CSATGSGNQPQHF. CDR3 coding DNA: TGCAGCGCAACAGGGTCCGGCAATCAGCCCCAGCATTTT.

V is TRBV6-6 and J is TRBJ2-6, with 10 bases identical to TRBD1. The CDR3 loop spans 16 amino acids. V lost 5 bases, J lost 3 bases, and 4 bases stayed unmatched. Germline V CDR1 and CDR2: MNHNY, SVGAGI (reference sequence). CDR3 amino acids: CASSRQGAGGANVLTF. CDR3 nucleotide sequence: TGTGCCAGCAGTCGACAGGGGGCAGGTGGGGCCAACGTCCTGACTTTC.

The chain joins TRBV6-5 to TRBJ1-6, with TRBD1 identical over 9 bases. Germline values: CDR1 MNHEY, CDR2 SVGAGI. The trim removed 4 bases at V and 8 bases at J, leaving 0 bases unmatched. The CDR3 loop spans 13 amino acids. CDR3 sequence (DNA): TGTGCCAGCAGTTGGGACAGGGATTCACCCCTCCACTTT. Its translation is CASSWDRDSPLHF.

The rearrangement uses TRBV5-1 and TRBJ2-3; the D gene is possibly TRBD2 (6 bases). V was cut by 3 bases and J by 5 bases, with 16 bases left in between. The CDR3 runs 15 residues. The germline gives CDR1 SGHRS, CDR2 YFSETQ. The CDR3 loop is CASSSGTGGEDTQYF. In nucleotides, the CDR3 is TGCGCCAGCAGCTCCGGGACTGGAGGGGAAGATACGCAGTATTTT.

This clone was observed a single time. V usage is TRBV5-1 and J usage is TRBJ1-5, with TRBD1 matching 7 bases. Germline-derived CDR1 and CDR2 are SGHRS and YFSETQ. Trimming took 4 bases from V and 0 from J; bases not matched to a gene: 4. CDR3 size: 15 residues. The CDR3 reads CASSPGTDSNQPQHF. The CDR3, as DNA: TGCGCCAGCAGCCCCGGGACAGATAGCAATCAGCCCCAGCATTTT. The entire variable domain, with the rest obtained from reference TRBV5-1 and TRBJ1-5, is as follows: KAGVTQTPRYLIKTRGQQVTLSCSPISGHRSVSWYQQTPGQGLQFLFEYFSETQRNKGNFPGRFSGRQFSNSRSEMNVSTLELGDSALYLCASSPGTDSNQPQHFGDGTRLSIL.

This chain links TRBV25-1 with TRBJ2-2, with D possibly being TRBD2 (6 bases). Trimming took 3 bases from V and 3 from J, leaving 8 bases between them. The CDR3 has 14 residues. Looked up from germline, CDR1 is MGHDK and CDR2 is SYGVNS. CDR3 DNA: TGTGCCAGCAGTGACCGGGACTACACCGGGGAGCTGTTTTTT. Translation gives CASSDRDYTGELFF.

The chain carries TRBV19 and TRBJ1-5; TRBD1 agrees at 7 bases. The V segment lost 5 bases and the J segment 0 bases; nucleotides outside the gene matches: 4. The CDR3 is 15 amino acids. Germline V gene lookup returns CDR1 LNHDA and CDR2 SQIVND (reference sequence). The CDR3 reads CASSSTGFSNQPQHF. DNA of the CDR3: TGTGCCAGTAGTTCGACAGGGTTTAGCAATCAGCCCCAGCATTTT.

The sample holds one count of this clone. This chain connects TRBV6-5 to TRBJ1-5, with 9 positions matching TRBD1. The CDR3 extends over 14 amino acids. Germline CDR1 MNHEY, CDR2 SVGAGI. Trimming at V came to 6 bases and at J to 4 bases, leaving 4 bases not matched to a gene. The CDR3 here is CASRAGQGNQPQHF. CDR3 sequence (DNA): TGTGCCAGCAGAGCGGGACAGGGAAATCAGCCCCAGCATTTT.

The J gene is TRBJ1-4, the V gene TRBV19, with TRBD1 matching over 8 bases. The CDR3 length is 13 residues. Trimming removed 7 bases from V and 8 bases from J; junction bases left unmatched: 6. Germline V gene data show CDR1 as LNHDA and CDR2 as SQIVND (reference sequence). DNA for the CDR3: TGTGCCAGTATTGGACAGGGATGGGAAAAACTGTTTTTT. Protein sequence: CASIGQGWEKLFF.

This clone was observed a single time. The chain combines TRBV27 with TRBJ1-2; D perhaps matches TRBD1 (5 bases). This CDR3 is 15 amino acids long. V was clipped by 0 bases and J by 4 bases, with 12 bases between them. The V gene's germline CDR1 is MNHEY and CDR2 SMNVEV (reference sequence). The CDR3 nucleotides read TGTGCCAGCAGTTTATCGTCCAGGGAGGGCTATGGCTACACCTTC. Protein sequence: CASSLSSREGYGYTF.

This chain connects TRBV12-5 to TRBJ2-1, with D perhaps matching TRBD2 (7 bases). The V end lost 6 bases, the J end lost 4 bases, and 16 bases lay between the germline ends. There are 15 residues in the CDR3. CDR1 is LGHNT and CDR2 is FRNRAP in the germline V gene. In nucleotides, the CDR3 is TGTGCTAGTGGAGAACGCGGGGGCCGGTACAATGAGCAGTTCTTC. Its protein is CASGERGGRYNEQFF.

This chain uses TRBV7-9 with TRBJ1-2; D gene ambiguous. Germline CDR1 reads SEHNR; CDR2 reads FQNEAQ (reference sequence). V was clipped by 11 bases and J by 7 bases, with 11 bases between them. This CDR3 has 10 amino acids. CDR3 region: CAGQEAGYTF. The CDR3 bases are TGTGCCGGCCAAGAGGCTGGCTACACCTTC.

The chain joins TRBV11-2 to TRBJ1-2; D gene uncertain. The CDR3 covers 14 residues. Germline CDR1 and CDR2: SGHAT and FQNNGV. V lost 2 bases and J 3 bases, leaving 10 bases between the germline ends. CDR3 sequence reads: CASSLFPSDYGYTF. The CDR3 region has the DNA TGTGCCAGCAGCTTATTTCCGTCAGACTATGGCTACACCTTC.

J is TRBJ1-6 and V is TRBV11-2, with 10 bases that match TRBD1. The junction had 9 bases not matched to a gene; V was cut back by 2 bases and J by 2 bases. Germline values: CDR1 SGHAT, CDR2 FQNNGV. This CDR3 is built from 19 residues. The CDR3 region is CASSLPRQGASAYNSPLHF. The CDR3 bases are TGTGCCAGCAGCTTACCACGACAGGGGGCTTCCGCCTATAATTCACCCCTCCACTTT.

A single count supports this clone. The chain combines TRBV30 with TRBJ1-2; unclear D gene. The length of the CDR3 is 16 residues. Germline V gives CDR1 GTSNPN, CDR2 SVGIG (reference sequence). Trimming stripped 2 bases from V and 7 bases from J, with 23 bases between. CDR3 coding DNA: TGTGCCTGGAGTACCGACTTATGGGCGAACAGCGGTGGCTACACCTTC. It yields the protein CAWSTDLWANSGGYTF.

The chain joins TRBV11-1 to TRBJ1-2; a possible D gene is TRBD1 (6 bases). V lost 1 base and J lost 7, with 13 bases in between. The CDR3 runs to 14 residues. Per germline, CDR1 SGHAT and CDR2 FQDESV (reference sequence). The CDR3 DNA reads as TGTGCCAGCAGCTTAGGGGATACAGGGTTTGGCTACACCTTC. Its protein product is CASSLGDTGFGYTF.

The DNA for the CDR3 is TGCGCCAGCAGCAGTGAAGAGGGACAGTACAATGAGCAGTTCTTC. This sequence encodes CASSSEEGQYNEQFF. This chain connects TRBV5-1 to TRBJ2-1; 7 bases align to TRBD1. Per the germline V gene, CDR1 is SGHRS and CDR2 is YFSETQ. With 4 bases clipped from V and 4 bases from J, the junction kept 8 bases outside the gene matches. CDR3 size: 15 residues.

The chain uses TRBV5-4 and TRBJ2-1, with 9 bases fitting TRBD2. The CDR3 runs 20 residues. CDR1 and CDR2 from the germline V gene are SGHNT and YYREEE (reference sequence). Germline trimming cut 4 bases from V and 1 base from J; bases unmatched to any gene: 18. CDR3 sequence (DNA): TGTGCCAGCAGCCGCCCCGGCCTTGGTAGCGGGAGCGGGTCCTACAATGAGCAGTTCTTC. As protein: CASSRPGLGSGSGSYNEQFF.

CDR3 residues: CASSQDGRKGNTIYF. Here the CDR3 DNA reads TGTGCCAGCAGTCAGGATGGCAGGAAGGGAAACACCATATATTTT. The gene calls are TRBV27 and TRBJ1-3; D not certain. This CDR3 has 15 residues. Germline assignment: CDR1 MNHEY and CDR2 SMNVEV (reference sequence). V was cut by 5 bases and J by 4 bases, with 15 bases left in between.

CDR3 sequence: CASRPRGALPRYGYTF. The DNA of the CDR3 is TGCGCCAGCAGGCCCAGGGGGGCACTCCCTCGATATGGCTACACCTTC. The chain joins TRBV5-1 to TRBJ1-2; TRBD1 matches 7 bases. The CDR3 has 16 amino acids. The V gene's germline CDR1 is SGHRS and CDR2 YFSETQ. J lost 5 bases, V lost 5 bases, and 15 bases had no gene match.

The rearrangement joins TRBV19 to TRBJ1-1; a possible D gene is TRBD1 (6 bases). The CDR3 runs to 15 residues. CDR1 and CDR2 (germline): LNHDA, SQIVND (reference sequence). Between the trimmed V and J ends, which lost 5 bases and 4 bases, there was a span of 17 bases. CDR3 bases: TGTGCCAGTAGTCCCGAGGGAACAGGGCGCACTGAAGCTTTCTTT. As protein: CASSPEGTGRTEAFF.